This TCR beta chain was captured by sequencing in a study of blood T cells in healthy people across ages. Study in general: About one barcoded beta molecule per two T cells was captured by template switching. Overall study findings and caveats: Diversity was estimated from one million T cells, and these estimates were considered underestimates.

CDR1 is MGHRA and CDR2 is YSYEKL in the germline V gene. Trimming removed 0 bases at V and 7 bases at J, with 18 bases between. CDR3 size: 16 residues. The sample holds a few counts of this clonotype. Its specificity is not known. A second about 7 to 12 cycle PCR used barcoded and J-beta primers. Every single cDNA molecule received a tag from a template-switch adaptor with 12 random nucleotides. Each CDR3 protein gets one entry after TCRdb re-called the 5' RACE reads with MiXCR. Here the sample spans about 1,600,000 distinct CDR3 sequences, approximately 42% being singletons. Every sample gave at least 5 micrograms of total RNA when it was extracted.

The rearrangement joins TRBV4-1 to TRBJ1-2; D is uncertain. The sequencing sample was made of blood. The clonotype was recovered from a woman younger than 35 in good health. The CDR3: CASSQDAVRTGGGYTF. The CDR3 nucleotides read TGCGCCAGCAGCCAAGATGCCGTTCGGACCGGCGGTGGCTACACCTTC.